Listed below are T cell receptor beta chains from one sample, sequenced in a study of cytomegalovirus exposure and HLA in healthy donors. The protocol was immunoSEQ multiplex PCR, while the TCRdb copy is restricted to in-frame clones and leaves out a portion. The profile covers 150,000 to 250,000 clones, with 65% to 90% appearing a single time and around 2.3% taken by the ten largest. The sequenced sample consisted of PBMCs. These receptors came from a woman aged 45-60 years in good health and CMV-seronegative. CDR3s include the opening cysteine and the closing phenylalanine or tryptophan. The D gene is left open where the match is weak. Size is omitted from some rows. Given values are once, few, many or a class for expanded clones.

j_call clone_size d_call v_call cdr3_aa cdr3_nt
TRBJ2-7 . TRBD2 TRBV6-7 CANRGNLVLAGVPYEQYF TGTGCCAACAGGGGGAACCTGGTACTAGCGGGAGTCCCCTACGAGCAGTACTTC
TRBJ1-5 . . TRBV11-3 CASSSKGRGQTSYSNQPQHF TGTGCCAGCAGCTCCAAAGGGAGAGGACAGACAAGTTATAGCAATCAGCCCCAGCATTTT
TRBJ2-3 . . TRBV27 CASSLQRTSTDTQYF TGTGCCAGCAGTCTTCAGCGGACTAGCACAGATACGCAGTATTTT
TRBJ2-3 . TRBD2 TRBV27 CASTRTSGPTTDTQYF TGTGCCAGCACCCGGACTAGCGGTCCCACGACGGATACGCAGTATTTT
TRBJ2-5 few . TRBV5-4 CASSLWRLQETQYF TGTGCCAGCAGCTTGTGGCGGTTACAAGAGACCCAGTACTTC
TRBJ2-7 . TRBD2 TRBV27 CASTKSGRLEQYF TGTGCCAGCACCAAGAGCGGGAGACTCGAGCAGTACTTC
TRBJ1-1 . . TRBV6-4 CASSRRGVGTEAFF TGTGCCAGCAGTAGGAGGGGAGTCGGCACTGAAGCTTTCTTT
TRBJ1-2 . . TRBV30 CAWAANSGRDYGYTF TGTGCCTGGGCCGCAAATAGCGGACGGGACTATGGCTACACCTTC
TRBJ2-1 . TRBD2 TRBV13 CASSSPPSGRADEQFF TGTGCCAGCAGCTCCCCCCCGAGCGGGAGGGCCGATGAGCAGTTCTTC
TRBJ2-7 . TRBD1 TRBV5-1 CASSLEIGDRANEQYF TGCGCCAGCAGCTTGGAAATTGGGGACAGGGCCAACGAGCAGTACTTC
TRBJ1-5 . . TRBV6-1 CASSRTGHQPQHF TGTGCCAGCAGCCGCACAGGGCATCAGCCCCAGCATTTT
TRBJ1-1 few TRBD1 TRBV15 CATSSDRGGPEAFF TGTGCCACCAGCAGTGACAGGGGAGGCCCTGAAGCTTTCTTT
TRBJ2-5 . . TRBV19 CASRALQETQYF TGTGCTAGTAGGGCCCTCCAAGAGACCCAGTACTTC
TRBJ2-3 . TRBD1 TRBV7-8 CASSLGWGQGQDTQYF TGTGCCAGCAGCTTAGGGTGGGGACAGGGTCAAGATACGCAGTATTTT
TRBJ1-2 . . TRBV5-1 CASSEGNYGYTF TGCGCCAGCAGCGAGGGTAACTATGGCTACACCTTC
TRBJ2-7 . . TRBV15 CATSRDRVRDEQYF TGTGCCACCAGCAGAGATAGGGTGCGGGACGAGCAGTACTTC
TRBJ2-1 . . TRBV11-1 CASSLSTLRSYNEQFF TGTGCCAGCAGCTTATCGACTTTGCGTTCCTACAATGAGCAGTTCTTC
TRBJ2-7 few . TRBV11-2 CASSLAPSRSYEQYF TGTGCCAGCAGCTTAGCCCCATCTCGGTCCTACGAGCAGTACTTC
TRBJ2-3 . TRBD2 TRBV7-9 CASSLSLVTSGRADTQYF TGTGCCAGCAGCTTAAGCCTCGTTACTAGCGGGAGGGCAGATACGCAGTATTTT
TRBJ2-5 . TRBD2 TRBV7-2 CASSPLGGGETQYF TGTGCCAGCAGCCCTCTGGGGGGGGGAGAGACCCAGTACTTC
TRBJ1-3 . TRBD1 TRBV13 CASSLDPYQGAAGNTIYF TGTGCCAGCAGCTTAGACCCCTATCAGGGGGCGGCCGGAAACACCATATATTTT
TRBJ1-5 . TRBD1 TRBV6-6 CASTGRTGREPQHF TGTGCCAGCACCGGTAGGACAGGGAGGGAGCCCCAGCATTTT
TRBJ2-2 . . TRBV4-3 CASSHRDTGELFF TGCGCCAGCAGCCACAGGGACACCGGGGAGCTGTTTTTT
TRBJ1-1 . . TRBV6-1 CASKLGGATEAFF TGTGCCAGCAAACTGGGGGGAGCCACTGAAGCTTTCTTT
TRBJ2-1 . . TRBV23-1 CASSYGAPGDNEQFF TGCGCCAGCAGTTACGGGGCCCCAGGGGACAATGAGCAGTTCTTC
TRBJ2-1 . . TRBV14 CASSFLGAGNPEQFF TGTGCCAGCAGCTTTCTGGGTGCGGGTAACCCTGAGCAGTTCTTC
TRBJ2-1 . TRBD2 TRBV7-3 CASSTGLAATNEQFF TGTGCCAGCAGCACAGGACTAGCGGCCACTAATGAGCAGTTCTTC
TRBJ2-7 . . TRBV5-4 CASSLRDSPYEQYF TGTGCCAGCAGCCTGCGGGACAGCCCCTACGAGCAGTACTTC
TRBJ2-3 few TRBD2 TRBV7-2 CASSRSGNTDTQYF TGTGCCAGCAGCCGTAGCGGGAACACAGATACGCAGTATTTT
TRBJ2-7 . TRBD2 TRBV4-1 CASSLSGLAGVHEQYF TGCGCCAGCAGCCTCTCTGGACTAGCGGGAGTCCACGAGCAGTACTTC
TRBJ1-6 . . TRBV18 CASSPEGHNSPLHF TGTGCCAGCTCACCGGAGGGGCATAATTCACCCCTCCACTTT
TRBJ2-1 . TRBD2 TRBV15 CATSRELTSGTYNEQFF TGTGCCACCAGCAGAGAGCTAACTAGCGGGACCTACAATGAGCAGTTCTTC
TRBJ2-2 . . TRBV4-3 CASRRKRYTGELFF TGCGCCAGCAGGCGAAAGCGGTACACCGGGGAGCTGTTTTTT
TRBJ1-3 . . TRBV7-9 CASSPASPGNSGNTIYF TGTGCCAGCAGCCCCGCCTCCCCCGGGAACTCTGGAAACACCATATATTTT
TRBJ2-2 once TRBD2 TRBV4-1 CASSHRAGGNGELFF TGCGCCAGCAGCCATAGGGCGGGAGGTAACGGGGAGCTGTTTTTT
TRBJ1-5 . TRBD1 TRBV28 CASSLSWDRRNQPQHF TGTGCCAGCAGTTTAAGCTGGGACAGGCGCAATCAGCCCCAGCATTTT
TRBJ2-2 . . TRBV30 CARPAGMDTGELFF TGTGCCCGCCCTGCAGGGATGGACACCGGGGAGCTGTTTTTT
TRBJ1-5 . . TRBV28 CASSNPTGRAPLSQHF TGTGCCAGCAGTAATCCGACCGGGAGGGCGCCTTTGTCCCAGCATTTT
TRBJ2-2 . . TRBV19 CASSVRGGTGELFF TGTGCCAGTAGTGTTAGGGGGGGAACCGGGGAGCTGTTTTTT
TRBJ2-3 . . TRBV5-1 CASSVTDRYEYF TGCGCCAGCAGCGTAACGGACAGATATGAGTATTTT
TRBJ2-2 . TRBD2 TRBV9 CASSVTRPGLAGATGELFF TGTGCCAGCAGCGTAACTAGGCCGGGACTAGCGGGAGCCACCGGGGAGCTGTTTTTT
TRBJ2-2 . . TRBV6-5 CASGLRVQTGELFF TGTGCCAGCGGATTGAGGGTTCAAACCGGGGAGCTGTTTTTT
TRBJ2-7 . TRBD1 TRBV6-1 CASSRGQGRYEQYF TGTGCCAGCAGCCGAGGACAGGGTAGATACGAGCAGTACTTC
TRBJ2-1 once TRBD2 TRBV11-2 CASSSQGLAGGSNEQFF TGTGCCAGCAGCTCTCAGGGACTAGCGGGAGGTTCCAATGAGCAGTTCTTC
TRBJ1-4 . TRBD1 TRBV6-5 CASRPGTGYEKLFF TGTGCCAGCCGGCCCGGGACAGGGTATGAAAAACTGTTTTTT
TRBJ2-2 once . TRBV5-4 CASSLGGSGELFF TGTGCCAGCAGCTTGGGAGGTTCCGGGGAGCTGTTTTTT
TRBJ1-5 . TRBD1 TRBV27 CASSLGQGFDQPQHF TGTGCCAGCAGTTTGGGACAGGGATTCGATCAGCCCCAGCATTTT
TRBJ2-6 . . TRBV6-1 CASSVTSSGANVLTF TGTGCCAGCAGTGTTACTAGCTCTGGGGCCAACGTCCTGACTTTC
TRBJ2-1 . TRBD1 TRBV7-3 CASSAGTGSYNEQFF TGTGCCAGCAGCGCTGGGACAGGGTCCTACAATGAGCAGTTCTTC
TRBJ2-7 . TRBD2 TRBV6-5 CASSYSLAGAYEQYF TGTGCCAGCAGTTACTCTCTAGCGGGAGCCTACGAGCAGTACTTC
TRBJ1-5 . . TRBV27 CASSLTYQGGVNQPQHF TGTGCCAGCAGTTTAACGTACCAGGGAGGAGTCAATCAGCCCCAGCATTTT
TRBJ1-4 once TRBD1 TRBV28 CASSFTGTANEKLFF TGTGCCAGCTCCTTCACCGGGACAGCGAATGAAAAACTGTTTTTT
TRBJ2-2 few . TRBV7-9 CASSLGQGATGELFF TGTGCCAGCAGCTTAGGTCAGGGCGCCACCGGGGAGCTGTTTTTT
TRBJ2-1 . TRBD2 TRBV10-1 CASSGRGSGRDEQFF TGCGCCAGCAGTGGCCGGGGTAGCGGGAGGGATGAGCAGTTCTTC
TRBJ2-1 . TRBD2 TRBV28 CASTLLGGGQFF TGTGCCAGCACCCTACTCGGGGGGGGGCAGTTCTTC
TRBJ2-5 . TRBD2 TRBV30 CAWSPGLKETQYF TGTGCCTGGAGCCCGGGACTAAAAGAGACCCAGTACTTC
TRBJ1-5 . . TRBV27 CASSATGRGSNQPQHF TGTGCCAGCAGCGCAACAGGGAGGGGGAGCAATCAGCCCCAGCATTTT
TRBJ2-5 few . TRBV4-1 CASSQGKGLGETQYF TGCGCCAGCAGCCAAGGGAAGGGGCTGGGAGAGACCCAGTACTTC
TRBJ2-7 once TRBD2 TRBV11-2 CASSYSGSLRGGYEQYF TGTGCCAGCAGTTATAGCGGGAGCTTGCGGGGGGGATACGAGCAGTACTTC
TRBJ2-7 . . TRBV7-2 CASSPGTLSYEQYF TGTGCCAGCAGCCCTGGGACTCTCTCCTACGAGCAGTACTTC